A selection of T cell receptor beta chains follows, all from one sample in a study of cytomegalovirus exposure and HLA in healthy donors. TCRdb's table, derived via immunoSEQ multiplex PCR, lists solely in-frame clones and lacks some. The sample yields some 150,000 clones, 79% seen once. Material for sequencing was PBMCs. These TCRs come from a human donor in good health. Both conserved end residues are part of each CDR3. A D gene is named only where the DNA matches it firmly. Size tells how often a clone was seen (once, few, many) or the class of an expanded clone, and some rows leave it out.

j_call: TRBJ2-7; clone_size: NA; v_call: TRBV5-4; d_call: NA; cdr3_nt: TGTGCCAGCAGCTTGGTGGGGGGCGAGCAGTACTTC; cdr3_aa: CASSLVGGEQYF
j_call: TRBJ2-1; clone_size: NA; v_call: TRBV6-1; d_call: NA; cdr3_nt: TGTGCCAGCAGTGATTTATATGAGCAGTTCTTC; cdr3_aa: CASSDLYEQFF
j_call: TRBJ1-2; clone_size: once; v_call: TRBV29-1; d_call: NA; cdr3_nt: TGCAGCGCTAGGGGAAACTATGGCTACCCCTTC; cdr3_aa: CSARGNYGYPF
j_call: TRBJ2-3; clone_size: NA; v_call: TRBV5-5; d_call: TRBD2; cdr3_nt: TGTGCCAGCAGCTTGGCCGAGTCCGCGGGGGGGCTTGGGGATACGCAGTATTTT; cdr3_aa: CASSLAESAGGLGDTQYF
j_call: TRBJ1-4; clone_size: NA; v_call: TRBV6-6; d_call: NA; cdr3_nt: TGTGCCAGCAGTTTTCGGACACCAAATGAAAAACTGTTTTTT; cdr3_aa: CASSFRTPNEKLFF
j_call: TRBJ2-3; clone_size: once; v_call: TRBV5-1; d_call: TRBD2; cdr3_nt: TGCGCCAGCAGCCACCCTATCGACGGGAGAGGGACTAGCGGGGGGGCCGGAGATACGCAGTATTTT; cdr3_aa: CASSHPIDGRGTSGGAGDTQYF
j_call: TRBJ1-5; clone_size: NA; v_call: TRBV19; d_call: TRBD1; cdr3_nt: TGTGCCAGTGCGGGACAGAGCAATCAGCCCCAGCATTTT; cdr3_aa: CASAGQSNQPQHF
j_call: TRBJ1-5; clone_size: NA; v_call: TRBV5-8; d_call: TRBD1; cdr3_nt: TGTGCCAGCAGCAGGACAGGGTTTAGCAATCAGCCCCAGCATTTT; cdr3_aa: CASSRTGFSNQPQHF
j_call: TRBJ1-1; clone_size: NA; v_call: TRBV7-6; d_call: NA; cdr3_nt: TGTGCCAGCAGCTCCAGGGTGGGCACTGAAGCTTTCTTT; cdr3_aa: CASSSRVGTEAFF
j_call: TRBJ2-1; clone_size: NA; v_call: TRBV7-2; d_call: NA; cdr3_nt: TGTGCCAGCAGCTTATTGGTCGGGGTCAATGAGCAGTTCTTC; cdr3_aa: CASSLLVGVNEQFF
j_call: TRBJ1-4; clone_size: few; v_call: TRBV19; d_call: NA; cdr3_nt: TGTGCCAGTAGTATCGGGAGGTCGAATGAAAAACTGTTTTTT; cdr3_aa: CASSIGRSNEKLFF
j_call: TRBJ2-2; clone_size: NA; v_call: TRBV29-1; d_call: NA; cdr3_nt: TGCAGCGTTGAAGTTACAGGGAACACCGGGGAGCTGTTTTTT; cdr3_aa: CSVEVTGNTGELFF
j_call: TRBJ1-1; clone_size: NA; v_call: TRBV20-1; d_call: NA; cdr3_nt: TGCAGTACTTTGGAGCCTGGTCAGGCTTTCTTT; cdr3_aa: CSTLEPGQAFF
j_call: TRBJ2-7; clone_size: NA; v_call: TRBV7-9; d_call: TRBD1; cdr3_nt: TGTGCCAGCAGCTTTATAGGACAGGGGTATTACTACGAGCAGTACTTC; cdr3_aa: CASSFIGQGYYYEQYF
j_call: TRBJ1-5; clone_size: few; v_call: TRBV5-6; d_call: TRBD1; cdr3_nt: TGTGCCAGCAGCTTGGTTAGGGGGCCTAGCAATCAGCCCCAGCATTTT; cdr3_aa: CASSLVRGPSNQPQHF
j_call: TRBJ1-2; clone_size: NA; v_call: TRBV6-5; d_call: NA; cdr3_nt: TGTGCCAGCAGTTACGGACAGCCTAACTATGGCTACACCTTC; cdr3_aa: CASSYGQPNYGYTF
j_call: TRBJ2-1; clone_size: NA; v_call: TRBV19; d_call: NA; cdr3_nt: TGTGCCAGTAGTCCTCCGGCCGTAGCATCGGTTGAGCAGTTCTTC; cdr3_aa: CASSPPAVASVEQFF
j_call: TRBJ1-1; clone_size: NA; v_call: TRBV7-2; d_call: NA; cdr3_nt: TGTGCCAGCAGCCCCGAGGCGGCGAACACTGAAGCTTTCTTT; cdr3_aa: CASSPEAANTEAFF